These 27 T cell receptor beta chains were all obtained from the same sample, sequenced in a study of CD8 T cells in ankylosing spondylitis. TCRdb ran MiXCR on the 5' RACE reads and lists one entry per CDR3 protein. The repertoire holds about 340,000 distinct CDR3 sequences, approximately 15% seen once, with around 0.99% in the top ten. Sequenced material: blood, either unsorted or a sorted T cell fraction (not recorded which). These receptors all come from a male donor with ankylosing spondylitis or in good health (not recorded which).

This clonotype was observed a few times. This chain connects TRBV10-3 to TRBJ1-5; 7 bases are shared with TRBD1. This CDR3 region has 17 residues. Germline CDR1 and CDR2: ENHRY and SYGVKD. With V trimmed by 3 bases and J by 2 bases, 10 bases remained unmatched. The CDR3 here is CAISEVQGQGGNQPQHF. The CDR3 nucleotides are TGTGCCATCAGTGAAGTACAGGGGCAGGGCGGCAATCAGCCCCAGCATTTT.

The chain employs TRBV12-3 or TRBV12-4 and TRBJ2-2; D gene ambiguous. The V end lost 2 bases, the J end lost 0 bases, and 10 bases lay between the germline ends. This CDR3 comprises 16 residues. The CDR3 loop reads CASSLRSQSNTGELFF. The CDR3 DNA follows: TGTGCCAGCAGTTTAAGGTCTCAGTCGAACACCGGGGAGCTGTTTTTT.

This clonotype was detected ten times or more. This sequence joins TRBV21-1 and TRBJ2-1; the table's D call of TRBD2 was not tested on the DNA. TRBV21-1 is a pseudogene segment. There are 16 residues in the CDR3. The CDR3 protein is CASSAAGGPPLNEQFF. The CDR3 DNA reads TGTGCCAGCAGCGCCGCGGGAGGCCCTCCTCTTAATGAGCAGTTCTTC.

This clonotype showed up just a few times. The chain couples TRBV19 to TRBJ2-5, with D perhaps matching TRBD2 (5 bases). The CDR3 loop spans 16 amino acids. Germline V gives CDR1 LNHDA, CDR2 SQIVND (reference sequence). The V end was cut by 4 bases, the J end by 3 bases, with 18 bases between. CDR3 amino acids: CASSKLEAHGKETQYF. In DNA form, the CDR3 reads TGTGCCAGTAGTAAGTTGGAGGCCCATGGGAAAGAGACCCAGTACTTC.

The V gene is TRBV6-5, the J gene TRBJ2-5; 9 bases are a match to TRBD1. The CDR3 is 15 amino acids. The V and J ends lost 3 bases and 4 bases, in that order; junction bases with no gene match: 6. Germline CDR1 is MNHEY and CDR2 is SVGAGI. CDR3 in DNA: TGTGCCAGCAGTTATATCGGGACAGGGCGAGAGACCCAGTACTTC. Amino acid sequence: CASSYIGTGRETQYF.

This clonotype was picked up a small number of times. This chain uses TRBV4-1 with TRBJ2-2; either TRBD1 or TRBD2 may fit D (5 bases each). With 1 base removed from V and 7 bases from J, the gap between germline ends came to 13 bases. The germline V gene has CDR1 MGHRA and CDR2 YSYEKL. The CDR3 is made up of 15 amino acids. CDR3 nucleotides: TGCGCCAGCAGCCAAGGGGGGACCGTTTACGGGGAGCTGTTTTTT. This translates into CASSQGGTVYGELFF.

This clonotype was counted ten times or more. This chain connects TRBV5-1 to TRBJ1-5; no clear D. Looked up from germline, CDR1 is SGHRS and CDR2 is YFSETQ. The CDR3 runs to 13 residues. V lost 2 bases and J lost 7, with 10 bases in between. CDR3 amino acids: CASSLDLGQPQHF. CDR3 nucleotides: TGCGCCAGCAGCTTAGATCTGGGCCAGCCCCAGCATTTT.

This clonotype was seen a handful of times. CDR3 in amino acids: CSVVRQGGEQYF. In DNA form, the CDR3 reads TGCAGCGTTGTTCGGCAGGGCGGCGAGCAGTACTTC. The chain recombines TRBV29-1 with TRBJ2-7, with D tentatively TRBD1 (5 bases). CDR1 and CDR2 (germline): SQVTM, ANQGSEA. Trimming stripped 4 bases from V and 6 bases from J, with 13 bases between. This CDR3 is built from 12 residues.

The gene calls are TRBV5-1 and TRBJ2-5, with D possibly being TRBD1 (6 bases). Trimming stripped 0 bases from V and 7 bases from J, with 10 bases between. CDR3 size: 13 residues. Germline V gives CDR1 SGHRS, CDR2 YFSETQ. CDR3 sequence reads: CASSLVGHGTQYF. The CDR3 nucleotides read TGCGCCAGCAGCTTGGTGGGACACGGGACCCAGTACTTC. Variable domain in full (rest from reference TRBV5-1 and TRBJ2-5): KAGVTQTPRYLIKTRGQQVTLSCSPISGHRSVSWYQQTPGQGLQFLFEYFSETQRNKGNFPGRFSGRQFSNSRSEMNVSTLELGDSALYLCASSLVGHGTQYFGPGTRLLVL.

The rearrangement uses TRBV12-3 or TRBV12-4 and TRBJ2-1, with 7 bases that match TRBD2. With 4 bases clipped from V and 0 bases from J, the junction kept 9 bases outside the gene matches. There are 17 residues in the CDR3. The CDR3 nucleotides read TGTGCCAGCAGTTCTACCGAACTAGCGCTCTCCTACAATGAGCAGTTCTTC. Residues: CASSSTELALSYNEQFF.

The chain carries TRBV20-1 and TRBJ2-2, with D tentatively TRBD1 or TRBD2 (6 bases each). This CDR3 has 14 amino acids. The germline V gene encodes CDR1 DFQATT and CDR2 SNEGSKA (reference sequence). V was cut by 5 bases and J by 5 bases, with 15 bases left in between. The CDR3 reads CSADRGLGTGELFF. DNA of the CDR3: TGCAGTGCTGACCGGGGGCTCGGTACCGGGGAGCTGTTTTTT.

CDR3 sequence reads: CSVGGRGYTQYF. CDR3 DNA sequence: TGCAGTGTAGGCGGGAGAGGGTATACGCAGTATTTT. This chain uses TRBV20-1 with TRBJ2-3, with 7 bases lining up with TRBD2. With 7 bases clipped from V and 7 bases from J, the junction kept 8 bases outside the gene matches. CDR3 length equals 12 residues. Per germline, CDR1 DFQATT and CDR2 SNEGSKA (reference sequence).

This clonotype was seen a few times. The chain joins TRBV5-1 to TRBJ1-1, with 10 bases fitting TRBD1. J was trimmed by 0 bases and V by 2 bases; bases with no gene match: 7. CDR1 is SGHRS, CDR2 YFSETQ, per germline. The CDR3 is made up of 17 amino acids. CDR3 residues: CASSLPGQGILNTEAFF. The CDR3 DNA reads TGCGCCAGCAGCTTACCGGGACAGGGGATATTGAACACTGAAGCTTTCTTT.

The table lists this clonotype with a few counts. V is TRBV10-3 and J is TRBJ2-5, with 7 nucleotides matching TRBD1. Germline CDR1 and CDR2: ENHRY and SYGVKD. CDR3 length equals 11 residues. J was trimmed by 5 bases and V by 6 bases; bases with no gene match: 0. DNA for the CDR3: TGTGCCATCAGGACAGGGGAGACCCAGTACTTC. Its translation: CAIRTGETQYF.

This clonotype occurred a few times. CDR3 nucleotides: TGTGCCAGTAGTATAGACCGGACAACGAACACCGGGGAGCTGTTTTTT. Translating it yields CASSIDRTTNTGELFF. The chain is built from TRBV19 and TRBJ2-2; maybe TRBD1 (5 bases). Germline CDR1 and CDR2: LNHDA and SQIVND (reference sequence). With 0 bases removed from V and 0 bases from J, the gap between germline ends came to 8 bases. The CDR3 is 16 amino acids. The full variable domain, in which reference TRBV19 and TRBJ2-2 provide the parts outside the CDR3, is DGGITQSPKYLFRKEGQNVTLSCEQNLNHDAMYWYRQDPGQGLRLIYYSQIVNDFQKGDIAEGYSVSREKKESFPLTVTSAQKNPTAFYLCASSIDRTTNTGELFFGEGSRLTVL.

This clonotype was counted between two and nine times. The chain joins TRBV6-1 to TRBJ1-5, with unresolved D. V was pared by 2 bases and J by 5 bases, with 10 bases between. Germline lookup yields CDR1 MNHNS and CDR2 SASEGT. The CDR3 covers 14 residues. CDR3 loop: CASSERVRYQPQHF. Here the CDR3 DNA reads TGTGCCAGCAGTGAACGAGTCAGGTATCAGCCCCAGCATTTT.

The J gene is TRBJ2-3, the V gene TRBV5-5; 7 bases agree with TRBD1. Germline V gene sequence: CDR1 SGHKS, CDR2 YYEKEE (reference sequence). This CDR3 has 15 amino acids. V dropped 4 bases and J dropped 5; count of bases not matched to a gene: 10. CDR3 nucleotides: TGTGCCAGCAGCGGGCCGGGACAGCCTTTAGATACGCAGTATTTT. Its protein is CASSGPGQPLDTQYF.

The chain uses TRBV5-1 and TRBJ1-1, with D unclear. The CDR3 covers 14 residues. From germline, CDR1 is SGHRS and CDR2 YFSETQ. Trimming pared 0 bases from V and 2 bases from J, leaving 8 bases between. CDR3 coding DNA: TGCGCCAGCAGCTTGGACGCAGGAAACACTGAAGCTTTCTTT. Amino acid sequence: CASSLDAGNTEAFF.

The chain carries TRBV7-9 and TRBJ2-1; D not certain. The V gene's germline CDR1 is SEHNR and CDR2 FQNEAQ (reference sequence). V was pared by 1 base and J by 9 bases, with 16 bases between. The CDR3 is made up of 15 amino acids. In DNA, the CDR3 is TGTGCCAGCAGCTTAGGTAGAGCGTCAGTGATTGAGCAGTTCTTC. Its translation is CASSLGRASVIEQFF. Using reference TRBV7-9 and TRBJ2-1 for the parts outside the CDR3, the full variable domain is DTGVSQNPRHKITKRGQNVTFRCDPISEHNRLYWYRQTLGQGPEFLTYFQNEAQLEKSRLLSDRFSAERPKGSFSTLEIQRTEQGDSAMYLCASSLGRASVIEQFFGPGTRLTVL.

This clonotype was detected a few times. The chain recombines TRBV5-1 with TRBJ2-7, with 9 bases identical to TRBD1. CDR3 size: 16 residues. The V and J ends lost 2 bases and 5 bases, in that order; junction bases with no gene match: 11. Germline CDR1 reads SGHRS; CDR2 reads YFSETQ. The CDR3 region is CASSFRGGQGRNEQYF. CDR3 in DNA: TGCGCCAGCAGCTTCCGAGGGGGACAGGGACGGAACGAGCAGTACTTC.

In its sample, this clonotype was seen a few times. This chain uses TRBV14 with TRBJ1-4; the D is unclear. V was trimmed by 0 bases and J by 11 bases, leaving 10 bases between them. This CDR3 contains 13 residues. CDR1 is SGHDN and CDR2 is FVKESK in the germline V gene. DNA of the CDR3: TGTGCCAGCAGCCAAGATGTAATGGGGAAACTGTTTTTT. Translation gives CASSQDVMGKLFF.

The V gene is TRBV12-3 or TRBV12-4, the J gene TRBJ1-1, with 7 bases that match TRBD1. The CDR3 runs to 17 residues. The trim removed 6 bases at V and 5 bases at J, leaving 18 bases unmatched. The CDR3 protein is CASSRAGQVIVATEAFF. The CDR3 DNA follows: TGTGCCAGCAGCCGCGCCGGACAGGTAATAGTCGCGACTGAAGCTTTCTTT.

The chain combines TRBV20-1 with TRBJ2-3; 8 bases line up with TRBD2. CDR1 and CDR2 from the germline V gene are DFQATT and SNEGSKA (reference sequence). The CDR3 totals 14 residues. V lost 2 bases and J lost 1; bases outside the gene matches: 2. CDR3 sequence (DNA): TGCAGTGCTAGATTAGCGGGACGCACAGATACGCAGTATTTT. Translated: CSARLAGRTDTQYF.

This clonotype has more than one count but fewer than ten. The chain is built from TRBV24-1 and TRBJ2-2; no firm D call. The V end lost 2 bases, the J end lost 1 base, and 7 bases lay between the germline ends. CDR3 length: 15 amino acids. Germline loops: CDR1 KGHDR, CDR2 SFDVKD. CDR3 sequence: CATSDSWVNTGELFF. The CDR3 bases are TGTGCCACCAGTGATTCTTGGGTGAACACCGGGGAGCTGTTTTTT.

The rearrangement joins TRBV6-1 to TRBJ1-1; possible D gene TRBD1, 5 bases. This CDR3 region has 14 residues. From germline, CDR1 is MNHNS and CDR2 SASEGT. With 4 bases removed from V and 2 bases from J, the gap between germline ends came to 11 bases. DNA of the CDR3: TGTGCCAGCAGTGTGGGACCGTACAACACTGAAGCTTTCTTT. This translates into CASSVGPYNTEAFF.

The genes are TRBV15 and TRBJ2-3; 8 bases line up with TRBD2. Per germline, CDR1 LNHNV and CDR2 YYDKDF (reference sequence). The ends lost 0 bases at V and 4 bases at J; junction bases unmatched: 9. The CDR3 is 17 amino acids. CDR3: CATSRDQRGGQADTQYF. Here the CDR3 DNA reads TGTGCCACCAGCAGAGATCAACGGGGGGGCCAGGCAGATACGCAGTATTTT.

This clonotype was detected only a few times. The chain links TRBV14 to TRBJ2-1, with 11 positions matching TRBD2. The junction had 17 bases not matched to a gene; V was cut back by 3 bases and J by 7 bases. Germline values: CDR1 SGHDN, CDR2 FVKESK. This CDR3 has 19 amino acids. The CDR3 nucleotides are TGTGCCAGCAGCCATGAGTATTCGACTAGCGGGATTATGATGAATGAGCAGTTCTTC. As protein: CASSHEYSTSGIMMNEQFF. The whole variable domain, remainder taken from reference TRBV14 and TRBJ2-1, is EAGVTQFPSHSVIEKGQTVTLRCDPISGHDNLYWYRRVMGKEIKFLLHFVKESKQDESGMPNNRFLAERTGGTYSTLKVQPAELEDSGVYFCASSHEYSTSGIMMNEQFFGPGTRLTVL.